The rows below give T cell receptor beta chains drawn from one sample of a study of cytomegalovirus exposure and HLA in healthy donors. Only in-frame clones appear in the TCRdb table, and some are missing; sequencing was by immunoSEQ multiplex PCR. The sample holds about 140,000 clones; approximately 80% are singletons and the top ten take 4.5% to 5%. The sequenced sample consisted of PBMCs. These receptor sequences come from a woman aged 45-65 years in good health and CMV-seronegative. Each CDR3 is given with its conserved first and last residue. The order of the fields is J gene, V gene, D gene, clone size, CDR3 DNA, CDR3 protein. D genes are given only for firm matches. Size is omitted from some rows. Given values are once, few, many or a class for expanded clones.

TRBJ1-1 | TRBV9 | TRBD1 | - | TGTGCCAGCAGCGTAGCCGCGCAGGGGGCCGCTGAAGCTTTCTTT | CASSVAAQGAAEAFF
TRBJ1-6 | TRBV7-2 | - | - | TGTGCCAGCAGCCCATCCCTAGGCAATTCACCCCTCCACTTT | CASSPSLGNSPLHF
TRBJ1-2 | TRBV11-1 | - | - | TGTGCCAGCAGCCAACAAACAGGGAGAAGCACCTTC | CASSQQTGRSTF
TRBJ1-1 | TRBV11-2 | - | - | TGTGCCAGCAGCTTGGACAGAGACACTGAAGCTTTCTTT | CASSLDRDTEAFF
TRBJ2-5 | TRBV18 | TRBD1 | - | TGTGCCAGCTCACTCGACGTTAGAGGGACAGGGGATGGAGAGACCCAGTACTTC | CASSLDVRGTGDGETQYF
TRBJ2-1 | TRBV5-4 | TRBD2 | - | TGTGCCAGCAGCTCGGGACTAGAATACAATGAGCAGTTCTTC | CASSSGLEYNEQFF
TRBJ1-2 | TRBV6-1 | - | - | TGTGCCAGCAGTGAGGCTCCGGGTTTCGGGAACTATGGCTACACCTTC | CASSEAPGFGNYGYTF
TRBJ2-1 | TRBV2 | TRBD2 | - | TGTGCCAGCAGTGGGTTAGCGGGGGAACACAATGAGCAGTTCTTC | CASSGLAGEHNEQFF
TRBJ1-4 | TRBV5-6 | - | few | TGTGCCAGCAGCGCAGGCGTACCTAATGAAAAACTGTTTTTT | CASSAGVPNEKLFF
TRBJ2-3 | TRBV5-6 | - | - | TGTGCCAGCAGCTCGACAACTAGCCTGGTTGCAGATACGCAGTATTTT | CASSSTTSLVADTQYF
TRBJ2-2 | TRBV2 | - | - | TGTGCCAGCAGTGCCGGGGCGGGATCCACCGGGGAGCTGTTTTTT | CASSAGAGSTGELFF
TRBJ2-3 | TRBV7-9 | - | once | TGTGCCACGAGGGTGGGGTTGCTTAGCACAGATACGCAGTATTTT | CATRVGLLSTDTQYF
TRBJ2-1 | TRBV10-3 | TRBD2 | few | TGTGCCATCAGGATCCAGAGGGCGGGGGGTTACAATGAGCAGTTCTTC | CAIRIQRAGGYNEQFF
TRBJ1-1 | TRBV5-1 | TRBD1 | - | TGCGCCAGTACTCGGGACAGGGGGCTGAGTATCAACACTGAAGCTTTCTTT | CASTRDRGLSINTEAFF
TRBJ1-1 | TRBV4-3 | - | - | TGCGCCAGCAGCCCAGGAGGCAGGCAGTTGAACACTGAAGCTTTCTTT | CASSPGGRQLNTEAFF
TRBJ2-1 | TRBV19 | - | - | TGTGCCAGTAGTATTGGGCGACGGATCTACAATGAGCAGTTCTTC | CASSIGRRIYNEQFF
TRBJ2-2 | TRBV28 | - | once | TGTGCCAGCAGGCGACACGAGAACACCGGGGAGCTGTTTTTT | CASRRHENTGELFF
TRBJ1-2 | TRBV4-3 | TRBD1 | - | TGCGCCAGCAGCCAAGATAACGACAGGGGAAACGGCTATGGCTACACCTTC | CASSQDNDRGNGYGYTF
TRBJ2-7 | TRBV6-1 | TRBD2 | - | TGTGCCAGCAGTGAAGTAGCGGGGGGGCCGTTCCGGTACTTC | CASSEVAGGPFRYF
TRBJ1-2 | TRBV19 | - | - | TGTGCCAGTAGTTCACACAGGGACCTCGGACCGCGTGGCTACACCTTC | CASSSHRDLGPRGYTF
TRBJ1-2 | TRBV29-1 | - | once | TGCAGCGTTGAACGAGGGAAGGACGGCTATGGCTACACCTTC | CSVERGKDGYGYTF
TRBJ1-1 | TRBV9 | TRBD1 | - | TGTGCCAGCAGCTCCAGGGGGCGCGGTGATGAAGCTTTCTTT | CASSSRGRGDEAFF
TRBJ1-1 | TRBV6-6 | - | - | TGTGCCAGCAGTCCGGATCGGGTAGGGAACACTGAAGCTTTCTTT | CASSPDRVGNTEAFF
TRBJ2-1 | TRBV10-3 | TRBD2 | - | TGTGCCATCAGTGAGTCGAGGACTAGCGGGTTCGCTTCCTCCTACAATGAGCAGTTCTTC | CAISESRTSGFASSYNEQFF
TRBJ2-1 | TRBV7-8 | TRBD2 | - | TGTGCCAGCAGCTTAGGGGGCGGGGGGATCAATGAGCAGTTCTTC | CASSLGGGGINEQFF
TRBJ1-1 | TRBV19 | TRBD1 | - | TGTGCCAGTAGTTTTACAGGGGTAGGACTGAACACTGAAGCTTTCTTT | CASSFTGVGLNTEAFF
TRBJ1-4 | TRBV30 | TRBD1 | few | TGTGCCTGGGACTCCGGGACAGTTCCTAGTCTTAATGAAAAACTGTTTTTT | CAWDSGTVPSLNEKLFF
TRBJ1-2 | TRBV19 | - | - | TGTGCCAGTAGTCCGGCGCCCCAGCGGAACTATGGCTACACCTTC | CASSPAPQRNYGYTF
TRBJ2-3 | TRBV29-1 | - | - | TGCAGCGTTGAGTCAGGAAGCACAGATACGCAGTATTTT | CSVESGSTDTQYF
TRBJ2-1 | TRBV10-1 | TRBD2 | - | TGCGCCAGCAGTGAACATCCTAGCGGGGGGGTCGACAATGAGCAGTTCTTC | CASSEHPSGGVDNEQFF
TRBJ2-5 | TRBV2 | - | - | TGTGCCAGCAAGGATGACTCCAAGGAGACCCAGTACTTC | CASKDDSKETQYF
TRBJ1-1 | TRBV5-4 | - | - | TGTGCCAGCAGCTTGGACAGTGAAGCTTTCTTT | CASSLDSEAFF
TRBJ1-4 | TRBV28 | TRBD1 | - | TGTGCCAGCAGTTACCCAGGGGGAAATGAAAAACTGTTTTTT | CASSYPGGNEKLFF
TRBJ2-7 | TRBV11-2 | TRBD1 | - | TGTGCCAGCAGCCTCGGACAGGGGCGCTCCTACGAGCAGTACTTC | CASSLGQGRSYEQYF
TRBJ1-1 | TRBV11-1 | - | - | TGTGCCAGCAGCTCTTTACATGAAGCTTTCTTT | CASSSLHEAFF
TRBJ2-2 | TRBV29-1 | TRBD2 | - | TGCAGCGTTGCGGGGGCCCTAGCGGGGGGGCACACCGGGGAGCTGTTTTTT | CSVAGALAGGHTGELFF
TRBJ1-5 | TRBV19 | TRBD1 | - | TGTGCCAGTAGTCCTGGGACAGGGAACAGGGCCGGGCCCCAGCATTTT | CASSPGTGNRAGPQHF
TRBJ2-7 | TRBV5-4 | - | once | TGTGCCAGCAGCCAAAGGGGGATCGAGCAGTACTTC | CASSQRGIEQYF
TRBJ1-1 | TRBV7-9 | - | - | TGTTCCAGCAGCTTTGGAGGCACTGAAGCTTTCTTT | CSSSFGGTEAFF
TRBJ2-5 | TRBV5-4 | - | once | TGTGCCAGCAGCTTGATTCGGTCCCAAGAGACCCAGTACTTC | CASSLIRSQETQYF
TRBJ1-4 | TRBV29-1 | - | - | TGCAGCGTAGGGGGGGGGCAGGATCCGTTTGAAAAACTGTTTTTT | CSVGGGQDPFEKLFF
TRBJ2-6 | TRBV5-6 | - | - | TGTGCCAGCAGCTTGGTAGTACGGTCGGGCTCTGGGGCCAACGTCCTGACTTTC | CASSLVVRSGSGANVLTF
TRBJ1-2 | TRBV29-1 | - | once | TGCAGCGTTGCTTCCGGGGGAGCTAGGTATGGCTACACCTTC | CSVASGGARYGYTF
TRBJ2-1 | TRBV10-3 | - | - | TGTGCCGTCGGGACTTACAATGAGCAGTTCTTC | CAVGTYNEQFF
TRBJ2-3 | TRBV4-2 | - | - | TGTGCCAGCAGCCAAGGGTGGCAGGGGGGACATACGCAGTATTTT | CASSQGWQGGHTQYF
TRBJ1-2 | TRBV27 | - | - | TGTGCCAGCAGTTTAAAGGGGTGGTACTATGGCTACACCTTC | CASSLKGWYYGYTF
TRBJ2-1 | TRBV5-6 | - | - | TGTGCCAGCAGCTTGGCCGGACTACTATCCTACAATGAGCAGTTCTTC | CASSLAGLLSYNEQFF
TRBJ2-7 | TRBV4-1 | TRBD1 | - | TGCGCCAGCAGCCCGGGGGACAGGGGGTTCGAGCAGTACTTC | CASSPGDRGFEQYF
TRBJ1-6 | TRBV27 | - | - | TGTGCCAGCAGCCCAGGCAGGGGTTATTCACCCCTCCACTTT | CASSPGRGYSPLHF
TRBJ2-7 | TRBV5-1 | - | - | TGCGCCAGCAGCTTGGTTGCGGGGGCAGAGCAGTACTTC | CASSLVAGAEQYF
TRBJ2-2 | TRBV18 | - | - | TGTGCCAGCTCAACGTACAACGCCGGGGAGCTGTTTTTT | CASSTYNAGELFF
TRBJ1-3 | TRBV7-6 | - | - | TGTGCCAGCAGTACCACGAGTTTCCCTGGAAACACCATATATTTT | CASSTTSFPGNTIYF
TRBJ2-7 | TRBV25-1 | TRBD2 | - | TGTGCCAGCAGTGAATCCGGCGGGGGGTTCTACGAGCAGTACTTC | CASSESGGGFYEQYF
TRBJ2-3 | TRBV7-2 | TRBD1 | - | TGTGCCAGCAGGGCCGGGACAGGGGACTATACGCAGTATTTT | CASRAGTGDYTQYF
TRBJ1-1 | TRBV18 | - | - | TGTGCCAGCTCACCACAGGGGGTTTTGAACACTGAAGCTTTCTTT | CASSPQGVLNTEAFF
TRBJ2-6 | TRBV4-3 | TRBD1 | - | TGCGCCAGCAGCCCAACCGACAGGGGATCCGGGGCCAACGTCCTGACTTTC | CASSPTDRGSGANVLTF
TRBJ2-1 | TRBV7-3 | - | - | TGTGCCAGCACTGGCGGGGCATCCTCATCCAATGAGCAGTTCTTC | CASTGGASSSNEQFF
TRBJ2-3 | TRBV4-3 | TRBD2 | - | TGCGCCAGCAGCCAGTCACCCGCTACGGGGGGAGATACGCAGTATTTT | CASSQSPATGGDTQYF
TRBJ1-6 | TRBV7-2 | TRBD1 | - | TGTGCCAGCAGCGCTGGGACAGGCGCTGACTCACCCCTCCACTTT | CASSAGTGADSPLHF
TRBJ1-4 | TRBV29-1 | TRBD1 | - | TGCAGCGCTGGGGACAGGGTAGGCGAAAAACTGTTTTTT | CSAGDRVGEKLFF